Shown below are 28 T cell receptor beta chains from a single sample sequenced in a study of cytotoxic CD8 clonotypes in ibrutinib-treated CLL. Some clones are missing from TCRdb's copy, which holds only in-frame ones; the method was immunoSEQ multiplex PCR. The data hold about 250,000 clones, with roughly 70% observed a single time. The material sequenced was PBMCs, taken after 24 months of ibrutinib treatment. These receptor sequences come from a human donor with chronic lymphocytic leukemia.

The V call is TRBV11-1, the J call TRBJ2-7, with D unresolved. The CDR3 has 14 residues. Germline V lookup: CDR1 SGHAT, CDR2 FQDESV (reference sequence). Trimming removed 1 base from V and 5 bases from J, with 12 bases in between. The CDR3 DNA is TGTGCCAGCAGCTTAGGCTCCGGCTTAGACGAGCAGTACTTC. It yields the protein CASSLGSGLDEQYF.

This chain uses TRBV6-5 with TRBJ2-5, with TRBD1 identical over 9 bases. The CDR3 has 13 amino acids. CDR1 is MNHEY, CDR2 SVGAGI, per germline. The junction had 5 bases not matched to a gene; V was cut back by 8 bases and J by 4 bases. As DNA, the CDR3 is TGTGCCAGCCGGAGGGACAGGGTAGAGACCCAGTACTTC. Encoded protein: CASRRDRVETQYF.

This clone has more than one count but fewer than ten. The chain combines TRBV5-1 with TRBJ2-1; D remains ambiguous. Between the trimmed V and J ends, which lost 0 bases and 7 bases, there was a span of 11 bases. Germline CDR1 is SGHRS and CDR2 is YFSETQ. CDR3 size: 14 residues. The CDR3 loop is CASSLVYSLNEQFF. CDR3 coding DNA: TGCGCCAGCAGCTTGGTGTACAGCCTGAATGAGCAGTTCTTC.

The CDR3 loop is CASSYNGRASTDTQYF. For the CDR3, the DNA is TGTGCCAGCAGTTACAACGGGAGGGCAAGCACAGATACGCAGTATTTT. This chain uses TRBV6-5 with TRBJ2-3, with 8 bases lining up with TRBD2. J lost 0 bases, V lost 2 bases, and 4 bases had no gene match. This CDR3 contains 16 residues. Germline CDR1 is MNHEY and CDR2 is SVGAGI.

This clone was counted between two and nine times. The rearrangement joins TRBV19 to TRBJ1-1; no clear D gene. The CDR3 is 13 amino acids. The V and J ends lost 3 bases and 1 base respectively, with 6 bases between them. Germline V gene sequence: CDR1 LNHDA, CDR2 SQIVND (reference sequence). The CDR3 coding sequence is TGTGCCAGTAGTATGTCGGGGAACACTGAAGCTTTCTTT. Translated, it gives CASSMSGNTEAFF. Full variable domain (outside the CDR3, taken from reference TRBV19 and TRBJ1-1): DGGITQSPKYLFRKEGQNVTLSCEQNLNHDAMYWYRQDPGQGLRLIYYSQIVNDFQKGDIAEGYSVSREKKESFPLTVTSAQKNPTAFYLCASSMSGNTEAFFGQGTRLTVV.

The chain carries TRBV11-1 and TRBJ2-1; 8 bases are shared with TRBD2. CDR3 length equals 12 residues. Germline loops: CDR1 SGHAT, CDR2 FQDESV (reference sequence). Trimming cost V 5 bases and J 8 bases; bases outside gene matches: 2. The CDR3 spells CASSASGHEQFF. As DNA, the CDR3 is TGTGCCAGCAGCGCTAGCGGGCATGAGCAGTTCTTC.

The chain has TRBV28 and TRBJ2-7, with D uncertain. This CDR3 region has 11 residues. The germline V gene has CDR1 MDHEN and CDR2 SYDVKM. Trimming removed 3 bases from V and 5 bases from J, with 5 bases in between. CDR3 sequence (DNA): TGTGCCAGCAGTTTTACGGACGAGCAGTACTTC. This encodes CASSFTDEQYF. The full variable domain, completed using reference TRBV28 and TRBJ2-7, is DVKVTQSSRYLVKRTGEKVFLECVQDMDHENMFWYRQDPGLGLRLIYFSYDVKMKEKGDIPEGYSVSREKKERFSLILESASTNQTSMYLCASSFTDEQYFGPGTRLTVT.

This clone was counted a few times. The chain is built from TRBV15 and TRBJ1-1; possibly TRBD1 for D (6 bases). Germline V gene data show CDR1 as LNHNV and CDR2 as YYDKDF (reference sequence). This CDR3 has 15 amino acids. V lost 0 bases, J lost 1 base, and 9 bases lay in between. This CDR3 reads CATSRDRGGNTEAFF. CDR3 DNA: TGTGCCACCAGCAGAGATCGAGGGGGGAACACTGAAGCTTTCTTT.

The gene calls are TRBV11-2 and TRBJ1-5; D is undetermined. The CDR3 has 15 residues. Per the germline V gene, CDR1 is SGHAT and CDR2 is FQNNGV. Deletions cut 3 bases from V and 4 bases from J, with 13 bases between. The CDR3 DNA reads TGTGCCAGCAGCTTCGATGGCAGAAGGAATCAGCCCCAGCATTTT. Amino acid sequence: CASSFDGRRNQPQHF.

The chain joins TRBV19 to TRBJ1-3; perhaps TRBD1 as D (5 bases). The V end lost 6 bases, the J end lost 0 bases, and 12 bases lay between the germline ends. Per germline, CDR1 LNHDA and CDR2 SQIVND (reference sequence). CDR3 size: 15 residues. The CDR3 region has the DNA TGTGCCAGTAGAGCCGACAGCCTCTCTGGAAACACCATATATTTT. Translating it yields CASRADSLSGNTIYF.

This chain links TRBV5-1 with TRBJ2-1; 14 bases match TRBD2. In germline, CDR1 is SGHRS, CDR2 YFSETQ. Trimming removed 4 bases from V and 7 bases from J; junction bases left unmatched: 4. The CDR3 has 15 amino acids. The chain's CDR3 is CASSAGTSGRNEQFF. The CDR3 region has the DNA TGCGCCAGCAGCGCCGGGACTAGCGGGAGAAATGAGCAGTTCTTC.

The gene calls are TRBV19 and TRBJ1-5; tentatively, D is TRBD1 (6 bases). Trimming removed 7 bases from V and 4 bases from J, with 17 bases in between. The CDR3 spans 15 residues. Per the germline V gene, CDR1 is LNHDA and CDR2 is SQIVND (reference sequence). For the CDR3, the DNA is TGTGCCAGTATTCCGAGGGGGGGTGGAAATCAGCCCCAGCATTTT. Its translation: CASIPRGGGNQPQHF.

The table lists this clone with a count of one. V is TRBV25-1 and J is TRBJ2-2, with TRBD2 identical over 10 bases. Germline lookup yields CDR1 MGHDK and CDR2 SYGVNS. The length of the CDR3 is 17 residues. Trimming at V came to 0 bases and at J to 2 bases, leaving 3 bases not matched to a gene. Here the CDR3 reads CASSEYTSGVNTGELFF. CDR3 DNA sequence: TGTGCCAGCAGTGAATACACTAGCGGGGTAAACACCGGGGAGCTGTTTTTT.

J is TRBJ2-7 and V is TRBV29-1; 14 bases are a match to TRBD2. Germline CDR1 reads SQVTM; CDR2 reads ANQGSEA. Trimming removed 3 bases from V and 5 bases from J; junction bases left unmatched: 6. This CDR3 is 15 amino acids long. Written as DNA, the CDR3 is TGCAGCGTTGAGGGGACTAGCGGGAGTCTCGACGAGCAGTACTTC. Its protein product is CSVEGTSGSLDEQYF.

The chain joins TRBV6-6 to TRBJ1-2, with D perhaps matching TRBD1 (5 bases). The V and J ends lost 6 bases and 2 bases respectively, with 13 bases between them. From germline, CDR1 is MNHNY and CDR2 SVGAGI (reference sequence). The CDR3 length is 14 residues. CDR3 region: CASRIRESNYGYTF. CDR3 in DNA: TGTGCCAGCAGGATCAGGGAATCCAACTATGGCTACACCTTC.

The rearrangement links TRBV2 to TRBJ2-4, with 8 bases aligning to TRBD2. The CDR3 has 10 residues. The trim removed 6 bases at V and 12 bases at J, leaving 1 base unmatched. CDR1 and CDR2 (germline): SNHLY, FYNNEI. CDR3 in DNA: TGTGCCAGCAGGGGGACTAGTCAGTACTTC. It translates to CASRGTSQYF.

This clone was counted only a few times. This chain uses TRBV6-1 with TRBJ1-1; 9 nucleotides line up with TRBD1. This CDR3 is 16 amino acids long. With 2 bases clipped from V and 0 bases from J, the junction kept 4 bases outside the gene matches. The germline V gene encodes CDR1 MNHNS and CDR2 SASEGT. CDR3 protein: CASSEPRQGVNTEAFF. In nucleotides, the CDR3 is TGTGCCAGCAGTGAACCGCGACAGGGGGTGAACACTGAAGCTTTCTTT.

This clone occurred a few times. This sequence joins TRBV28 and TRBJ2-3; possible D gene TRBD2, 5 bases. Trimming removed 8 bases at V and 1 base at J, with 16 bases between. The CDR3 extends over 15 amino acids. CDR1 is MDHEN and CDR2 is SYDVKM in the germline V gene. The CDR3 reads CASGLPAGGTDTQYF. DNA of the CDR3: TGTGCCAGCGGCCTCCCAGCCGGGGGCACAGATACGCAGTATTTT.

This clone was picked up one time. CDR3 sequence reads: CASRPTGVQETQYF. CDR3 sequence (DNA): TGTGCCAGTAGGCCCACAGGGGTCCAAGAGACCCAGTACTTC. The chain is built from TRBV19 and TRBJ2-5, with 7 bases that match TRBD1. CDR3 length equals 14 residues. V shed 6 bases and J 1 base; nucleotides not matched to a gene: 5. In germline, CDR1 is LNHDA, CDR2 SQIVND (reference sequence).

The CDR3 DNA follows: TGTGCCAGCAGCAAGACCCAGGCCACCCTCCATGGCTACACCTTC. It translates to CASSKTQATLHGYTF. The chain employs TRBV7-2 and TRBJ1-2; D remains unclear. This CDR3 contains 15 residues. Trimming pared 5 bases from V and 6 bases from J, leaving 19 bases between. CDR1 and CDR2 (germline): SGHTA, FQGNSA.

This clone showed up just a few times. This chain connects TRBV9 to TRBJ2-1; TRBD1 matches at 8 bases. Germline values: CDR1 SGDLS, CDR2 YYNGEE. CDR3 length: 14 amino acids. The junction had 4 bases not matched to a gene; V was cut back by 2 bases and J by 6 bases. The CDR3 sequence is CASSVWGTGNEQFF. Here the CDR3 DNA reads TGTGCCAGCAGCGTTTGGGGGACAGGCAATGAGCAGTTCTTC.

V is TRBV25-1 and J is TRBJ2-1; 10 bases line up with TRBD1. Germline CDR1 and CDR2: MGHDK and SYGVNS. CDR3 size: 13 residues. V was pared by 6 bases and J by 11 bases, with 7 bases of the junction left unmatched. CDR3 DNA: TGTGCCAGCAGGGGACAGGGGAGTTATAAGCAGTTCTTC. This gives the protein CASRGQGSYKQFF.

The genes are TRBV5-1 and TRBJ1-1; TRBD1 is a possible D gene (6 bases). Germline V lookup: CDR1 SGHRS, CDR2 YFSETQ. The CDR3 length is 15 residues. Trimming removed 5 bases from V and 4 bases from J, with 18 bases in between. Here the CDR3 reads CASRWLERGVTEAFF. The CDR3 DNA sequence: TGCGCCAGCAGGTGGCTAGAAAGGGGGGTCACTGAAGCTTTCTTT. The whole variable domain, remainder taken from reference TRBV5-1 and TRBJ1-1, is KAGVTQTPRYLIKTRGQQVTLSCSPISGHRSVSWYQQTPGQGLQFLFEYFSETQRNKGNFPGRFSGRQFSNSRSEMNVSTLELGDSALYLCASRWLERGVTEAFFGQGTRLTVV.

Comment on this clone: Germline is not matched at one junction end, which may reflect a read error. Within the sample, other DNA sequences also encode this same CDR3. The chain is built from TRBV30 and TRBJ2-5, with D uncertain. The CDR3 extends over 11 amino acids. Germline V gene sequence: CDR1 GTSNPN, CDR2 SVGIG (reference sequence). The CDR3 DNA follows: TGTGCCTGGAGTGACCAGGAGACCCAGTACTTC. Translation gives CAWSDQETQYF.

V and J are TRBV7-3 and TRBJ2-3; tentative D call: TRBD2 (6 bases). Between the trimmed V and J ends, which lost 1 base and 1 base, there was a span of 9 bases. The length of the CDR3 is 15 residues. Germline loops: CDR1 SGHTA, CDR2 FQGTGA. This chain's CDR3 is CASSLRVAGTDTQYF. Written as DNA, the CDR3 is TGTGCCAGCAGCTTAAGGGTAGCGGGCACAGATACGCAGTATTTT.

The V and J genes are TRBV18 and TRBJ2-1; 9 bases fit TRBD2. V lost 3 bases to trimming and J lost 9 bases; unmatched junction nucleotides: 6. Germline V gene data show CDR1 as KGHSH and CDR2 as LQKENI. This CDR3 comprises 14 residues. The CDR3 spells CASSPAGGRSEQFF. CDR3 nucleotides: TGTGCCAGCTCACCGGCGGGAGGGCGAAGTGAGCAGTTCTTC. The complete variable domain, with remaining parts taken from reference TRBV18 and TRBJ2-1, reads NAGVMQNPRHLVRRRGQEARLRCSPMKGHSHVYWYRQLPEEGLKFMVYLQKENIIDESGMPKERFSAEFPKEGPSILRIQQVVRGDSAAYFCASSPAGGRSEQFFGPGTRLTVL.

The V and J genes are TRBV29-1 and TRBJ2-5; TRBD1 matches 7 bases. This CDR3 is built from 12 residues. CDR1 is SQVTM, CDR2 ANQGSEA, per germline. The V and J ends lost 7 bases and 2 bases, in that order; junction bases with no gene match: 4. CDR3 in amino acids: CSAGTVQETQYF. The DNA for the CDR3 is TGCAGCGCGGGGACAGTTCAAGAGACCCAGTACTTC.

The chain is built from TRBV5-6 and TRBJ2-3, with D maybe TRBD1 (5 bases). Trimming pared 6 bases from V and 5 bases from J, leaving 19 bases between. CDR1 and CDR2 from the germline V gene are SGHDT and YYEEEE. The CDR3 contains 15 residues. CDR3 sequence: CASTQRARVKDTQYF. As DNA, the CDR3 is TGTGCCAGCACCCAGAGAGCCAGGGTAAAAGATACGCAGTATTTT.